These 5 T cell receptor beta chains were all obtained from the same sample, sequenced in a study of vaccination and CD4 T cells after COVID-19. Antigens of these TCRs are unknown. Oncomine TCR Beta short-read sequencing was applied to DNA from cultured CD4+ T cells. TCRdb reanalysed the PCR reads using MiXCR and keeps one entry per CDR3 protein. The repertoire holds around 16,000 distinct CDR3 sequences, 47% seen once, with 20% to 25% in the top ten. The time point denotes: late sampling 161 to 241 days after vaccination in a few convalescent patients. Specified treatment: approximately 11-day PBMC culture with coronavirus spike peptide pools or control peptides (ViraFEST assay). This specimen was CD4+ T cells from blood, cultured in vitro, taken about 7 months after SARS-CoV-2 vaccination. The origin of the receptors is a human donor who had recovered from COVID-19.

This clonotype came up a few times. This chain connects TRBV10-3 to TRBJ1-1; D is undetermined. Trimming took 6 bases from V and 1 from J, leaving 9 bases between them. Germline loops: CDR1 ENHRY, CDR2 SYGVKD. The CDR3 runs 13 residues. The CDR3 DNA is TGTGCCATCAGGGGTCAAGAGAACACTGAAGCTTTCTTT. It encodes CAIRGQENTEAFF.

This chain connects TRBV7-3 to TRBJ2-2; possible D gene TRBD1, 6 bases. CDR3 size: 16 residues. Trimming cost V 1 base and J 2 bases, with 11 bases left between them. Germline CDR1 and CDR2: SGHTA and FQGTGA. The CDR3 DNA reads as TGTGCCAGCAGCTTAATCCCAGGGGCCAACACCGGGGAGCTGTTTTTT. The encoded protein is CASSLIPGANTGELFF.

The V and J genes are TRBV20-1 and TRBJ2-3; 8 bases fit TRBD2. With 0 bases clipped from V and 1 base from J, the junction kept 0 bases outside the gene matches. CDR1 DFQATT and CDR2 SNEGSKA come from the germline V gene (reference sequence). The CDR3 runs to 14 residues. CDR3 bases: TGCAGTGCTAGAGATAGCGGGGGCACAGATACGCAGTATTTT. It yields the protein CSARDSGGTDTQYF.

This clonotype was found once. The chain links TRBV20-1 to TRBJ2-3; TRBD2 matches 11 bases. Germline lookup yields CDR1 DFQATT and CDR2 SNEGSKA (reference sequence). Trimming cost V 5 bases and J 5 bases; bases outside gene matches: 15. The CDR3 has 17 amino acids. Here the CDR3 DNA reads TGCAGTGCTGGGGGAAGACTAGCGGGAAGTCGAGGAGATACGCAGTATTTT. Protein sequence: CSAGGRLAGSRGDTQYF.

V gene TRBV2 combines with J gene TRBJ1-2; D is perhaps TRBD1 (6 bases). Germline-derived CDR1 and CDR2 are SNHLY and FYNNEI. The V and J ends lost 4 bases and 8 bases respectively, with 14 bases between them. The CDR3 has 13 amino acids. CDR3 bases: TGTGCCAGCAGTGGGATGGGGGCGCGGGGCTACACCTTC. Residues: CASSGMGARGYTF.